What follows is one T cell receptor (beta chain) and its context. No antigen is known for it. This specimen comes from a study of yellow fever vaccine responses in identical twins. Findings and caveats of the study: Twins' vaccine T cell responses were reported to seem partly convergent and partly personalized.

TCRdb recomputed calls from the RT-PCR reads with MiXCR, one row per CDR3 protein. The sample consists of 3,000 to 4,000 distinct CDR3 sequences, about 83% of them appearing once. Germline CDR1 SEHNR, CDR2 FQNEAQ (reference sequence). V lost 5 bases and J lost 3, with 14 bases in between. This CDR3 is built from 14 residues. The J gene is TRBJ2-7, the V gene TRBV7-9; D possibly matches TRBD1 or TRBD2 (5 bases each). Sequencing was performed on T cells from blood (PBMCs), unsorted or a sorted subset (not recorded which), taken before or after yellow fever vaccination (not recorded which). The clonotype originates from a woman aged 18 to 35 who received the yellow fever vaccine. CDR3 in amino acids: CASSLPERGYEQYF. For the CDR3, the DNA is TGTGCCAGCAGCCTCCCGGAGAGGGGCTACGAGCAGTACTTC. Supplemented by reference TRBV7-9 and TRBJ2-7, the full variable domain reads DTGVSQNPRHKITKRGQNVTFRCDPISEHNRLYWYRQTLGQGPEFLTYFQNEAQLEKSRLLSDRFSAERPKGSFSTLEIQRTEQGDSAMYLCASSLPERGYEQYFGPGTRLTVT.